Included here is one T cell receptor beta chain sequence, with context. The data derive from a study of blood T cell repertoires in COVID-19. About the study: Italy, Spain and the United States were the sources of the convalescent and acute COVID-19 samples. The analysed material was cDNA or gDNA that came from T cells, B-cell-depleted T cells, or PBMCs.

Grouping used clinical history reported by participants in a survey and questionnaire. The CDR3 length is 12 residues. CDR1 is MNHNS, CDR2 SASEGT, per germline. Trimming left V 3 bases short and J 1 base short, with 3 bases between. In the original analysis: Scientists estimated how many nucleated cells there were by amplifying reference gene primers. Clones were read by immunoSEQ multiplex PCR, and TCRdb kept only the in-frame ones, dropping some. That table supplies the V and J calls and clone size; D and trimming were determined from the DNA. The data contain fewer than 200,000 clones, about 86% of them singletons.

The sequencing input was PBMCs or T cells enriched from blood (not recorded which). This rearrangement joins TRBV6-1 to TRBJ1-1; D not certain. The sequence came from a woman between 40 and 50 years old in a cohort exposed to, infected with or recovered from COVID-19 (not recorded which). The DNA of the CDR3 is TGTGCCAGCAGTGATAAGAACACTGAAGCTTTCTTT. It translates to CASSDKNTEAFF.